Included here is one T cell receptor beta chain sequence, with context. Antigen specificity is unknown. V gave up 0 bases and J gave up 2 bases, with 9 bases separating them. Germline CDR1 SGDLS, CDR2 YYNGEE. The CDR3 length is 15 residues. This sample was taken from a study of graft-versus-host responses after intestinal transplantation. About the study: Multivisceral, liver-intestinal, or isolated intestinal transplants were received by the recipients.

Sequencing was performed with immunoSEQ multiplex PCR; in TCRdb, only in-frame clones are kept and a portion is missing. The sample has fewer than 95,000 clones, 80% to 95% seen once; the top ten hold about 0.44%. Overall study findings and caveats: Present in recipient marrow, GvH clones included some that appeared first in ileum or blood. Peak levels of circulating GvH clones tracked with early post-transplant HvG declines.

The sequence was collected from a human donor who was the organ donor for an intestinal transplant. The material sequenced was unstimulated CD8+ T cells sorted from spleen or lymph node cells, taken before transplant. This sequence joins TRBV9 and TRBJ2-1; D is possibly TRBD1 (6 bases). The CDR3 DNA follows: TGTGCCAGCAGCGTAGTAGGGGGAACCTACAATGAGCAGTTCTTC. As protein: CASSVVGGTYNEQFF. The entire variable domain, with the rest obtained from reference TRBV9 and TRBJ2-1, is as follows: DSGVTQTPKHLITATGQRVTLRCSPRSGDLSVYWYQQSLDQGLQFLIQYYNGEERAKGNILERFSAQQFPDLHSELNLSSLELGDSALYFCASSVVGGTYNEQFFGPGTRLTVL.